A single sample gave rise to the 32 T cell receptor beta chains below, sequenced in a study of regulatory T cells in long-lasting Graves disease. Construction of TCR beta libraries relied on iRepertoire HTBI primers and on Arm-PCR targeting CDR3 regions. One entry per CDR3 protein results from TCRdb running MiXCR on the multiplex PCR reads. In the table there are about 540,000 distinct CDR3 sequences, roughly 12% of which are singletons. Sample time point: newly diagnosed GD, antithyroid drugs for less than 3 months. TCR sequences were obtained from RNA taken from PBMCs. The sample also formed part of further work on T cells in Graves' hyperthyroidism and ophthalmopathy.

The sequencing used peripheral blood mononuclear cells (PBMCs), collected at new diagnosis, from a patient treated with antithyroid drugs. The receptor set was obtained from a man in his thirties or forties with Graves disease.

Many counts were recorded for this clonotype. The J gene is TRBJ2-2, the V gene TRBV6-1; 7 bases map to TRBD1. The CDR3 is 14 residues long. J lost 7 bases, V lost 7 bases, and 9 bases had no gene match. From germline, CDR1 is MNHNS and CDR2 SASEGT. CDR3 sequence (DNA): TGTGCCAGCACGGGGACAGTCACGAGCGGGGAGCTGTTTTTT. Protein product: CASTGTVTSGELFF.

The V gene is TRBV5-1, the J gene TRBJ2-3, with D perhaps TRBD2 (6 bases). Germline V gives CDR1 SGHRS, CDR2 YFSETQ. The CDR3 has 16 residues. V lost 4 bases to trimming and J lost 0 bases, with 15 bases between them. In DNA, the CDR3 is TGCGCCAGCAGCCCTTCAGCGGGTGTTAGCACAGATACGCAGTATTTT. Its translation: CASSPSAGVSTDTQYF.

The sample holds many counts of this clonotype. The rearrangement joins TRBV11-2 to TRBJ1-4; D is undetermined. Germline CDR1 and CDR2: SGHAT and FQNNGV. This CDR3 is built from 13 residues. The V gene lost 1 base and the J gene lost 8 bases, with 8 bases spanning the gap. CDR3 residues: CASSLVVNEKLFF. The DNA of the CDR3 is TGTGCCAGCAGCTTAGTCGTGAACGAAAAACTGTTTTTT. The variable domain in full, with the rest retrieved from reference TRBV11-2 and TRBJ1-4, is EAGVAQSPRYKIIEKRQSVAFWCNPISGHATLYWYQQILGQGPKLLIQFQNNGVVDDSQLPKDRFSAERLKGVDSTLKIQPAKLEDSAVYLCASSLVVNEKLFFGSGTQLSVL.

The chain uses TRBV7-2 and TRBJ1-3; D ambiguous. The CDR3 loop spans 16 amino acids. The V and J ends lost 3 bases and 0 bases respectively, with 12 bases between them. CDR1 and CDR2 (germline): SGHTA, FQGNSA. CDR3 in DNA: TGTGCCAGCAGCTTTTACAGACCAAGCTCTGGAAACACCATATATTTT. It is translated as CASSFYRPSSGNTIYF.

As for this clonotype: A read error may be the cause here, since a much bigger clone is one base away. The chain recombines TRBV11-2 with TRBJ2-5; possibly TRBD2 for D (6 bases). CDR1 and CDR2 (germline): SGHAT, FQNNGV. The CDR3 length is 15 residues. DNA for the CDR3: TGTGCCGGCAGCCCCCCACGGGGCGGGAAAGAGACCCAGTACTTC. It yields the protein CAGSPPRGGKETQYF.

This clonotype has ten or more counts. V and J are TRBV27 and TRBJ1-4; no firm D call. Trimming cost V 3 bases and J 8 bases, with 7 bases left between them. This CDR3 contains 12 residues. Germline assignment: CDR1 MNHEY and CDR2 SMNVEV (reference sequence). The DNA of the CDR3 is TGTGCCAGCAGTTTCAACGGAGAAAAACTGTTTTTT. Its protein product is CASSFNGEKLFF. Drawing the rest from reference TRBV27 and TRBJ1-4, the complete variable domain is EAQVTQNPRYLITVTGKKLTVTCSQNMNHEYMSWYRQDPGLGLRQIYYSMNVEVTDKGDVPEGYKVSRKEKRNFPLILESPSPNQTSLYFCASSFNGEKLFFGSGTQLSVL.

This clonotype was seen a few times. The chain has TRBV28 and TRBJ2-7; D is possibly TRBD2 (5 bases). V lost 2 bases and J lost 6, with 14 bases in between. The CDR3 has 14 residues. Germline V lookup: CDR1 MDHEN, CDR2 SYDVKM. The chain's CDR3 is CASSLTGIPGEQYF. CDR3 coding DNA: TGTGCCAGCAGTTTAACGGGAATCCCTGGCGAGCAGTACTTC.

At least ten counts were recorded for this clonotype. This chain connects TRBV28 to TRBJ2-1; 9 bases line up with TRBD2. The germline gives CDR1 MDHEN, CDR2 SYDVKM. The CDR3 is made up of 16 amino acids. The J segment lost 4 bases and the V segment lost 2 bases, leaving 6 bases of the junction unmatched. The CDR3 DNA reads TGTGCCAGCAGTTTAGGAGCGGGGGGTGCTTACAATGAGCAGTTCTTC. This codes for CASSLGAGGAYNEQFF.

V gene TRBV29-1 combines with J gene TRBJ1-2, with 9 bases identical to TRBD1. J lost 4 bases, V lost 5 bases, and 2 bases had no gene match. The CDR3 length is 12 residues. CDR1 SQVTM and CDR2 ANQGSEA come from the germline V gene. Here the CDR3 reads CSVRQGGYGYTF. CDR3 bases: TGCAGCGTTCGACAGGGGGGCTATGGCTACACCTTC.

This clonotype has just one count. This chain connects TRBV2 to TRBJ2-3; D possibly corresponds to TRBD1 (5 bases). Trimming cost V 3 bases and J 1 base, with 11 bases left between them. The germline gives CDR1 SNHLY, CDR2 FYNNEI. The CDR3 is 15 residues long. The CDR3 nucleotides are TGTGCCAGCAGTGACCAGGGTACGGGCACAGATACGCAGTATTTT. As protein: CASSDQGTGTDTQYF.

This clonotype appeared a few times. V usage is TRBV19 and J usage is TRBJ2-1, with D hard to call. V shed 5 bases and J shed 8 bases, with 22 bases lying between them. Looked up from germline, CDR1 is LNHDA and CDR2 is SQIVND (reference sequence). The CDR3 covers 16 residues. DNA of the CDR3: TGTGCCAGTAGTCCCCATCCCTCCTCCTCCCGGGATGAGCAGTTCTTC. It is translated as CASSPHPSSSRDEQFF.

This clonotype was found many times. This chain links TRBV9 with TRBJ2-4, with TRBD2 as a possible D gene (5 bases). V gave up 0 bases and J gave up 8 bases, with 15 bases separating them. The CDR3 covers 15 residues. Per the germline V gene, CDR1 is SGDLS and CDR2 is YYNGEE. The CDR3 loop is CASSVANGWRDIQYF. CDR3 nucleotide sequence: TGTGCCAGCAGCGTAGCTAACGGGTGGCGGGACATTCAGTACTTC. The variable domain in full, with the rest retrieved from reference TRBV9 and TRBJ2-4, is DSGVTQTPKHLITATGQRVTLRCSPRSGDLSVYWYQQSLDQGLQFLIQYYNGEERAKGNILERFSAQQFPDLHSELNLSSLELGDSALYFCASSVANGWRDIQYFGAGTRLSVL.

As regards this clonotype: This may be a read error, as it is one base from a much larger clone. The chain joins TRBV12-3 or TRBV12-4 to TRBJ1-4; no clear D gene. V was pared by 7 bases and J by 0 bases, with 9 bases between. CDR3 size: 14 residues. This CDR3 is CASTTAPTNEKLFF. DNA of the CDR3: TGTGCCAGCACTACCGCGCCAACTAATGAAAAACTGTTTTTT.

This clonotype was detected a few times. CDR3 DNA: TGTGCCAGCACCTGGACTAGCGGGGCTCCTGGAGAGACCCAGTACTTC. Residues: CASTWTSGAPGETQYF. V is TRBV6-2 or TRBV6-3 and J is TRBJ2-5; 12 bases are a match to TRBD2. V lost 7 bases to trimming and J lost 4 bases; unmatched junction nucleotides: 10. Per the germline V gene, CDR1 is MNHEY and CDR2 is SVGEGT. CDR3 size: 16 residues.

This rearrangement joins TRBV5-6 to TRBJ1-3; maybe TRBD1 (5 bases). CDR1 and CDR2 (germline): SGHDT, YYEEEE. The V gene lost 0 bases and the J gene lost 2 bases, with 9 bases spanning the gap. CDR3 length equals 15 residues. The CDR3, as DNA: TGTGCCAGCAGCTTGGGCCCGACAGCTGGAAACACCATATATTTT. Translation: CASSLGPTAGNTIYF.

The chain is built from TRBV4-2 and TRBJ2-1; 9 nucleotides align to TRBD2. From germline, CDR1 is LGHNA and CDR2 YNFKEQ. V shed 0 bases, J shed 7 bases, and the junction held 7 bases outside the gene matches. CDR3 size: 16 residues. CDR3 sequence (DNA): TGTGCCAGCAGCCAAGACCTAGCGGGATTTTCGAATGAGCAGTTCTTC. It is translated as CASSQDLAGFSNEQFF.

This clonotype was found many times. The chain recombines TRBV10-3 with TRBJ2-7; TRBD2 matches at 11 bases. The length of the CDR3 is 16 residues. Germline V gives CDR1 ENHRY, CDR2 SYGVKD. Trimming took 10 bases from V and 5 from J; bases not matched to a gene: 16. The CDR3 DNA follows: TGTGCCACCCCGCCCGGGCCGACTAGCGGGGTAAACGAGCAGTACTTC. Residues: CATPPGPTSGVNEQYF.

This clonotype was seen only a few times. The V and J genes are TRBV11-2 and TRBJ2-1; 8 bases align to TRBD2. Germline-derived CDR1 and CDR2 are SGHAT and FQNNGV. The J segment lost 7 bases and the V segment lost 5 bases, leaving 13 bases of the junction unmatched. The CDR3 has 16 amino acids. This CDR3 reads CASSVSGGVGGNEQFF. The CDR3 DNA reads TGTGCCAGCAGCGTGAGCGGGGGCGTGGGGGGAAATGAGCAGTTCTTC.

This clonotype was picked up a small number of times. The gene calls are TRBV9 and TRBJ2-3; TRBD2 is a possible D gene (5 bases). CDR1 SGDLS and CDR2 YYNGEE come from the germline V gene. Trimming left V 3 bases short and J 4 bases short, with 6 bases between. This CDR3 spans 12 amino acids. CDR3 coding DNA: TGTGCCAGCAGCGATAGCGCAGATACGCAGTATTTT. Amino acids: CASSDSADTQYF.

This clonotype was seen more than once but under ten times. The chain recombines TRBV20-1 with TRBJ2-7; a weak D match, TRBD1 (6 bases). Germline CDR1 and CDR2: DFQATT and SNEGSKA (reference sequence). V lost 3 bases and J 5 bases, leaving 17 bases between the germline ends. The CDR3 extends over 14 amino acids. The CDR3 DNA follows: TGCAGTGCTAGTTCGGGGAAAGGGGACAACGAGCAGTACTTC. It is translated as CSASSGKGDNEQYF.

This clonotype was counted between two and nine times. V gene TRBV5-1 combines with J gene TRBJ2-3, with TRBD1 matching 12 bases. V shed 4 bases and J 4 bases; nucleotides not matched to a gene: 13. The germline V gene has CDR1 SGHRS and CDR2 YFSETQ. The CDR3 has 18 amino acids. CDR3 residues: CASSPSVGQGARADTQYF. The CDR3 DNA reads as TGCGCCAGCAGCCCATCGGTGGGACAGGGGGCGCGTGCAGATACGCAGTATTTT.

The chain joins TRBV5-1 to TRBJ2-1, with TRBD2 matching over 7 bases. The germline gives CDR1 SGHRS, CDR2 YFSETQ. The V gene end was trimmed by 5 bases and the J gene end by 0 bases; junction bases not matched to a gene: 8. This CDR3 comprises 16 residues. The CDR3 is CASSQLAVSSYNEQFF. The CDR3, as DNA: TGCGCCAGCAGTCAGCTAGCGGTTAGCTCCTACAATGAGCAGTTCTTC.

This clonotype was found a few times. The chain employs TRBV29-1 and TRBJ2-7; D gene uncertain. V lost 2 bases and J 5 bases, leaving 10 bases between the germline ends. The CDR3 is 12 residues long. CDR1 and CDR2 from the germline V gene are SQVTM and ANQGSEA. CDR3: CSVETLVNEQYF. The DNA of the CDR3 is TGCAGCGTTGAAACCCTCGTCAACGAGCAGTACTTC.

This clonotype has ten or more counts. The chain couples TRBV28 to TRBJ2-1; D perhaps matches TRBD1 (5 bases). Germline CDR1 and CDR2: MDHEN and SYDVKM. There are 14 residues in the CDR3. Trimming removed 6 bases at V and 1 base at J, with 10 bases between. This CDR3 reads CASSPWTSYNEQFF. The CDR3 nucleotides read TGTGCCAGCAGCCCCTGGACATCCTACAATGAGCAGTTCTTC.

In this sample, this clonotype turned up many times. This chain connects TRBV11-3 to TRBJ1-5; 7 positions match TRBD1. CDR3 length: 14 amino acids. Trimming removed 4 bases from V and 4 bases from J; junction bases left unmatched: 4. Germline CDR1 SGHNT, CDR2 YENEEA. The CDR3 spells CASSSDRSNQPQHF. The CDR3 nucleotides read TGTGCCAGCAGCTCGGACAGGAGTAATCAGCCCCAGCATTTT.

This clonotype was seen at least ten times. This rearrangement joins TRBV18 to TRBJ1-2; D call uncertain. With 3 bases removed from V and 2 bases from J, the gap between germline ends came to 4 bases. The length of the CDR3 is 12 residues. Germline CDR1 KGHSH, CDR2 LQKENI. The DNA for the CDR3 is TGTGCCAGCTCACCCGACAACTATGGCTACACCTTC. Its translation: CASSPDNYGYTF. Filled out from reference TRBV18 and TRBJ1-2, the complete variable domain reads NAGVMQNPRHLVRRRGQEARLRCSPMKGHSHVYWYRQLPEEGLKFMVYLQKENIIDESGMPKERFSAEFPKEGPSILRIQQVVRGDSAAYFCASSPDNYGYTFGSGTRLTVV.

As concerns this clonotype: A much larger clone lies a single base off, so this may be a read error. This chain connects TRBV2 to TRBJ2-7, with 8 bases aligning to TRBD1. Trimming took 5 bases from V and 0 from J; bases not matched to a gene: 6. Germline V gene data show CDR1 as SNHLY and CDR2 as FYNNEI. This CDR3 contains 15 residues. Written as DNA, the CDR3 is TGTGCCAGCAGTCTCAGGGGGCTTAGCTCCTACGAGCAGTACTTC. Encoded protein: CASSLRGLSSYEQYF.

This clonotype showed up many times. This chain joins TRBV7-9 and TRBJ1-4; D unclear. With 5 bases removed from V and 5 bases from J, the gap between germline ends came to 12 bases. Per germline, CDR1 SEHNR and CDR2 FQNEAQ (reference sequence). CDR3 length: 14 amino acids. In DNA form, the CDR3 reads TGTGCCAGCAGCCTGGGAGGACCGAATGAAAAACTGTTTTTT. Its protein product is CASSLGGPNEKLFF. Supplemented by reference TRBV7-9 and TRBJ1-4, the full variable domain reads DTGVSQNPRHKITKRGQNVTFRCDPISEHNRLYWYRQTLGQGPEFLTYFQNEAQLEKSRLLSDRFSAERPKGSFSTLEIQRTEQGDSAMYLCASSLGGPNEKLFFGSGTQLSVL.

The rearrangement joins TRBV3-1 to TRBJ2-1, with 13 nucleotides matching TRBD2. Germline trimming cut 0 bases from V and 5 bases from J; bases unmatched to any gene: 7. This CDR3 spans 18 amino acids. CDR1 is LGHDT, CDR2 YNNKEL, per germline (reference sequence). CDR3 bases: TGTGCCAGCAGCCAAGAGCTCCGGGGACTAGCGGGGAACAATGAGCAGTTCTTC. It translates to CASSQELRGLAGNNEQFF.

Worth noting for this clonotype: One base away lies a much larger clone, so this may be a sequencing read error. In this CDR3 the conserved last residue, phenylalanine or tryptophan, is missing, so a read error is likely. CDR3 bases: TGTGCCACCAGTGGGGGACTAGCGGGAGGGCCGGGTGAGCAGTTCTCC. It translates to CATSGGLAGGPGEQFS. The chain carries TRBV24-1 and TRBJ2-1; TRBD2 matches at 16 bases. This CDR3 has 16 residues. Germline V gives CDR1 KGHDR, CDR2 SFDVKD. The ends lost 5 bases at V and 9 bases at J; junction bases unmatched: 6.

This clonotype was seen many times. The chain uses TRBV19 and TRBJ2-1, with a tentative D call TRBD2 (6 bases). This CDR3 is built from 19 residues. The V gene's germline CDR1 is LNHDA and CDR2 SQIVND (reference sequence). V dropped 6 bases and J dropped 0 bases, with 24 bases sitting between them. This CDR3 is CASSVIAEALPSSYNEQFF. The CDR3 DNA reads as TGTGCCAGTAGCGTCATAGCGGAGGCACTACCGAGCTCCTACAATGAGCAGTTCTTC. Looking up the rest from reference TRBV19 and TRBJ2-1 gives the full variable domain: DGGITQSPKYLFRKEGQNVTLSCEQNLNHDAMYWYRQDPGQGLRLIYYSQIVNDFQKGDIAEGYSVSREKKESFPLTVTSAQKNPTAFYLCASSVIAEALPSSYNEQFFGPGTRLTVL.

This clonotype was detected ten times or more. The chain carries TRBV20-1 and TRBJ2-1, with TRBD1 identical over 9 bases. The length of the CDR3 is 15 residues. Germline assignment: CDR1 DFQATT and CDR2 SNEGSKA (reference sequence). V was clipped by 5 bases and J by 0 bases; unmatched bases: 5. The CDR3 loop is CSADRGWSSYNEQFF. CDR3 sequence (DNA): TGCAGTGCTGACAGGGGGTGGAGCTCCTACAATGAGCAGTTCTTC.